The 20 T cell receptor beta chains below were found in one sample sequenced in a study of control samples from healthy donors and cancer patients. Sequenced by immunoSEQ multiplex PCR; TCRdb stores in-frame clones only, minus some. The table lists under 80,000 clones, 90% to 95% of them singletons. Source material: PBMCs. These receptors were collected from a woman in her thirties or forties with lung cancer.

Regarding this clone: An end of the junction differs from the germline gene, which may be a read error. The chain couples TRBV13 to TRBJ1-1; D may be TRBD1 (6 bases). The CDR3 is made up of 15 amino acids. In germline, CDR1 is PRHDT, CDR2 FYEKMQ (reference sequence). The CDR3 region has the DNA TGTGCCAGCAGCCTAGGGGCCACAGGGTATACTGAAGCTTTCTTT. Amino acids: CASSLGATGYTEAFF.

V is TRBV7-9 and J is TRBJ1-6; 8 nucleotides match TRBD1. V dropped 5 bases and J dropped 7; count of bases not matched to a gene: 7. The CDR3 consists of 15 residues. Germline V gene lookup returns CDR1 SEHNR and CDR2 FQNEAQ (reference sequence). The DNA for the CDR3 is TGTGCCAGCAGCCCGCAGGGGGCGGAAAATTCACCCCTCCACTTT. Residues: CASSPQGAENSPLHF. The whole variable domain, remainder taken from reference TRBV7-9 and TRBJ1-6, is DTGVSQNPRHKITKRGQNVTFRCDPISEHNRLYWYRQTLGQGPEFLTYFQNEAQLEKSRLLSDRFSAERPKGSFSTLEIQRTEQGDSAMYLCASSPQGAENSPLHFGNGTRLTVT.

The rearrangement joins TRBV28 to TRBJ1-5; D unresolved. V lost 3 bases, J lost 5 bases, and 11 bases lay in between. Germline V gene sequence: CDR1 MDHEN, CDR2 SYDVKM. CDR3 size: 14 residues. The CDR3 loop is CASSLRATDQPQHF. The CDR3, as DNA: TGTGCCAGCAGTTTGAGGGCTACAGATCAGCCCCAGCATTTT.

V gene TRBV7-9 combines with J gene TRBJ2-5; D is possibly TRBD1 or TRBD2 (5 bases each). The CDR3 has 16 amino acids. Germline V gives CDR1 SEHNR, CDR2 FQNEAQ (reference sequence). V lost 4 bases and J 0 bases, leaving 15 bases between the germline ends. The CDR3 region has the DNA TGTGCCAGCAGCTCACTTGCAGGGAGAGACCAAGAGACCCAGTACTTC. Its protein is CASSSLAGRDQETQYF.

The chain recombines TRBV6-5 with TRBJ2-6; no reliable D call. Germline V gene data show CDR1 as MNHEY and CDR2 as SVGAGI. Trimming pared 8 bases from V and 0 bases from J, leaving 11 bases between. The CDR3 has 15 amino acids. The CDR3 loop reads CASSWTGSGANVLTF. In DNA, the CDR3 is TGTGCCAGCTCATGGACCGGCTCTGGGGCCAACGTCCTGACTTTC.

The rearrangement uses TRBV2 and TRBJ2-5; D is perhaps TRBD2 (7 bases). The germline gives CDR1 SNHLY, CDR2 FYNNEI. The CDR3 spans 13 residues. Trimming pared 4 bases from V and 10 bases from J, leaving 16 bases between. The CDR3 coding sequence is TGTGCCAGCAGTGTAAGGGGGGGGTTTGGCCAGTACTTC. Its translation is CASSVRGGFGQYF.

The chain uses TRBV11-2 and TRBJ2-1; maybe TRBD1 (5 bases). Between the trimmed V and J ends, which lost 5 bases and 0 bases, there was a span of 14 bases. The CDR3 covers 16 residues. CDR1 is SGHAT, CDR2 FQNNGV, per germline. In DNA, the CDR3 is TGTGCCAGCAGCGCCCGACCAGACAGCTCCTACAATGAGCAGTTCTTC. This translates into CASSARPDSSYNEQFF. The full variable domain, its missing parts supplied by reference TRBV11-2 and TRBJ2-1, is EAGVAQSPRYKIIEKRQSVAFWCNPISGHATLYWYQQILGQGPKLLIQFQNNGVVDDSQLPKDRFSAERLKGVDSTLKIQPAKLEDSAVYLCASSARPDSSYNEQFFGPGTRLTVL.

This sequence joins TRBV5-1 and TRBJ2-3; D is perhaps TRBD1 (7 bases). With 0 bases removed from V and 4 bases from J, the gap between germline ends came to 15 bases. CDR3 length equals 16 residues. CDR1 and CDR2 (germline): SGHRS, YFSETQ. The CDR3 nucleotides read TGCGCCAGCAGCTTGGCCCAGGGGGGCCTTCCAGATACGCAGTATTTT. As protein: CASSLAQGGLPDTQYF.

The chain joins TRBV20-1 to TRBJ1-2, with a tentative D call TRBD1 (5 bases). Germline loops: CDR1 DFQATT, CDR2 SNEGSKA (reference sequence). V was pared by 5 bases and J by 4 bases, with 8 bases between. CDR3 length equals 11 residues. Here the CDR3 DNA reads TGCAGTGCTGGGGACCCCTATGGCTACACCTTC. As protein: CSAGDPYGYTF.

This chain links TRBV9 with TRBJ1-4; D is ambiguous. V lost 0 bases to trimming and J lost 8 bases, with 14 bases between them. The CDR3 covers 15 residues. CDR1 is SGDLS and CDR2 is YYNGEE in the germline V gene. The CDR3 DNA reads as TGTGCCAGCAGCGTAGGTCCCTTGAGGTCCGAAAAACTGTTTTTT. This gives the protein CASSVGPLRSEKLFF.

The rearrangement links TRBV2 to TRBJ2-3; TRBD1 aligns across 10 bases. The V segment lost 9 bases and the J segment 6 bases; nucleotides outside the gene matches: 6. Germline V gene sequence: CDR1 SNHLY, CDR2 FYNNEI. CDR3 length equals 13 residues. As DNA, the CDR3 is TGTGCCAGTATGGGGACAGGGGTCGATACGCAGTATTTT. Translating gives CASMGTGVDTQYF. Full variable domain (missing parts from reference TRBV2 and TRBJ2-3): EPEVTQTPSHQVTQMGQEVILRCVPISNHLYFYWYRQILGQKVEFLVSFYNNEISEKSEIFDDQFSVERPDGSNFTLKIRSTKLEDSAMYFCASMGTGVDTQYFGPGTRLTVL.

V is TRBV11-2 and J is TRBJ1-3; a possible D gene is TRBD1 (5 bases). The V end lost 7 bases, the J end lost 4 bases, and 14 bases lay between the germline ends. Per the germline V gene, CDR1 is SGHAT and CDR2 is FQNNGV. CDR3 length equals 14 residues. Written as DNA, the CDR3 is TGTGCCAGCACCGGACGGGGGATCGGAAACACCATATATTTT. This gives the protein CASTGRGIGNTIYF. Based on the CDR3 plus reference TRBV11-2 and TRBJ1-3, the full variable domain is EAGVAQSPRYKIIEKRQSVAFWCNPISGHATLYWYQQILGQGPKLLIQFQNNGVVDDSQLPKDRFSAERLKGVDSTLKIQPAKLEDSAVYLCASTGRGIGNTIYFGEGSWLTVV.

This clone was counted a few times. This chain links TRBV4-2 with TRBJ1-5; TRBD1 might be the D (6 bases). In germline, CDR1 is LGHNA, CDR2 YNFKEQ. This CDR3 contains 16 residues. With 0 bases removed from V and 7 bases from J, the gap between germline ends came to 16 bases. The CDR3 here is CASSQDLGGEGQPQHF. The CDR3 DNA follows: TGTGCCAGCAGCCAAGATTTAGGGGGGGAGGGACAGCCCCAGCATTTT.

V is TRBV7-9 and J is TRBJ1-2, with unresolved D. The germline CDR1 and CDR2 sequences are SEHNR and FQNEAQ (reference sequence). The CDR3 is 16 amino acids. V dropped 1 base and J dropped 1 base, with 13 bases sitting between them. DNA of the CDR3: TGTGCCAGCAGCTTAGAAATCATACGGGTTAACTATGGCTACACCTTC. Protein: CASSLEIIRVNYGYTF.

The rearrangement joins TRBV12-5 to TRBJ2-7; no reliable D call. The CDR3 has 11 residues. Germline loops: CDR1 LGHNT, CDR2 FRNRAP. Trimming removed 6 bases from V and 6 bases from J, with 9 bases in between. DNA of the CDR3: TGTGCTAGTGGGATACAGTCCGAGCAGTACTTC. This gives the protein CASGIQSEQYF.

The gene calls are TRBV30 and TRBJ1-3, with 10 bases fitting TRBD1. With 1 base clipped from V and 0 bases from J, the junction kept 0 bases outside the gene matches. The germline CDR1 and CDR2 sequences are GTSNPN and SVGIG (reference sequence). The CDR3 runs to 15 residues. CDR3 protein: CAWSGDRGSGNTIYF. CDR3 DNA sequence: TGTGCCTGGAGTGGGGACAGGGGCTCTGGAAACACCATATATTTT.

This clone was counted a few times. The chain has TRBV7-9 and TRBJ1-4; D may be TRBD1 (6 bases). The V end lost 5 bases, the J end lost 2 bases, and 15 bases lay between the germline ends. CDR3 length: 16 amino acids. The germline gives CDR1 SEHNR, CDR2 FQNEAQ (reference sequence). In DNA form, the CDR3 reads TGTGCCAGCAGCCCGTGGGGGGCGCATACTAATGAAAAACTGTTTTTT. Protein product: CASSPWGAHTNEKLFF.

The gene calls are TRBV5-1 and TRBJ1-1, with no clear D. Germline values: CDR1 SGHRS, CDR2 YFSETQ. The CDR3 loop spans 14 amino acids. Trimming stripped 0 bases from V and 4 bases from J, with 10 bases between. In DNA form, the CDR3 reads TGCGCCAGCAGCTTGGGGTTGTGGGGCACTGAAGCTTTCTTT. Its translation: CASSLGLWGTEAFF.

The V and J genes are TRBV15 and TRBJ1-2; TRBD1 might be the D (5 bases). V was trimmed by 9 bases and J by 0 bases, leaving 11 bases between them. The CDR3 contains 13 residues. Germline V gene lookup returns CDR1 LNHNV and CDR2 YYDKDF (reference sequence). The CDR3 DNA sequence: TGTGCCACGGGGCTGGGGACTAACTATGGCTACACCTTC. Translation: CATGLGTNYGYTF.

This clone turned up a few times. The J gene is TRBJ2-3, the V gene TRBV11-3; D is unresolved. The germline gives CDR1 SGHNT, CDR2 YENEEA. V lost 2 bases, J lost 6 bases, and 12 bases lay in between. This CDR3 is 14 amino acids long. The CDR3 spells CASSLPLQPDTQYF. The CDR3 bases are TGTGCCAGCAGCTTACCCTTACAGCCCGATACGCAGTATTTT.